This TCR beta chain was captured by sequencing in a study of control samples from healthy donors and cancer patients. The CDR3 runs to 16 residues. V trimming: 3 bases; J trimming: 3 bases; junction bases outside the gene matches: 10. Germline V gene sequence: CDR1 GTSNPN, CDR2 SVGIG (reference sequence). Repertoires were generated with immunoSEQ multiplex PCR, while TCRdb's copy carries only in-frame clones and drops some. The sample yields about 250,000 clones, roughly 87% seen once. This chain connects TRBV30 to TRBJ2-1, with 8 bases lining up with TRBD1. The source material was PBMCs. This TCR derives from a woman in her fifties or sixties with lung cancer. DNA of the CDR3: TGTGCCTGGAGCCCCTGGGACAGGTCGTTCTACAATGAGCAGTTCTTC. Its translation is CAWSPWDRSFYNEQFF.